This T cell receptor (beta chain) comes out of a study of T cell responses to AZD1222 COVID-19 vaccine (dated by TCRdb to the early 2020s). With regard to the full study: AZD1222 recipients given second doses at about 4 weeks or at about 12 weeks were pooled, since spike-specific TCR depth and breadth were not found to differ between the two schedules. A total of about 250 trial participants underwent TCR sequencing, of whom some 200 had received two doses of AZD1222 and some 26 had received two doses of the MenACWY control vaccine. Enrollment into the trials was organized by age into subgroups of 18-55, 56-69 and 70-plus years, and those subgroups contained approximately 150, 30 and 60 TCR-sequenced participants, respectively. Study-wide conclusions, independent of this receptor: After two AZD1222 doses, spike-specific TCR breadth and depth were significantly higher than at day 0 and than in MenACWY recipients. Participants were mostly white British and included more females than males, and it was suggested by the authors that clonal diversity may have been underestimated. Nearly half of unique spike-specific TCRs reportedly recognized epitopes outside regions mutated in the B.1.351 and B.1.1.7 variants. Only five to seven AZD1222 recipients were SARS-CoV-2 seropositive at baseline, limiting conclusions about previously exposed vaccinees. Because no day 14 peak-response samples were available, repertoires were characterized only after the peak T cell response. The 56-69-year group was small, and its depth increase did not reach significance, likely because of low power. The vaccine-associated CD4 TCRs covered the entire spike protein, and the dominant responses fell in regions 160-218 and 743-854.

Of note for this clone: There is no known antigen for this receptor. No base-level quality is on record; no much larger clone is a single base apart.

CDR1 is given as LNHDA and CDR2 as SQIVND, both from the germline V gene (reference sequence). V sheds 6 bases and J sheds 0 bases, leaving 17 bases between their ends. The CDR3 has 16 amino acids, counting the end cysteine and phenylalanine. Only the CDR3 region is kept as DNA, spanning 48 bases read in frame from base 1. The time point label, as the study defines it: baseline before first vaccination. Vaccinee samples were obtained from the UK trials COV001 and COV002, which included a single-blind randomized controlled phase 2/3 trial of AZD1222 (ChAdOx1 nCoV-19) in healthy adults. For TCRbeta chain sequencing, PBMC samples were collected from trial participants at day 0 and at day 28 after the second dose. The CDR3 regions of human TCRbeta chains were analyzed by immunosequencing. As for the original processing: Repertoire TCRs were checked for matches against a reference library of SARS-CoV-2-specific TCRs that had been generated using the MIRA antigen-specificity platform. Breadth was defined as the fraction of unique TCRs that were SARS-CoV-2-associated, and depth was defined as the fraction of total T cells that were SARS-CoV-2-associated. Using the MIRA data, each spike-specific TCR was assigned both to the spike region to which the TCR was reactive and to a CD4 or CD8 class. Log10-transformed breadth and depth values were compared by one-way ANOVA with Sidak's multiple comparisons tests. This immuneACCESS table, as held by TCRdb, lists in-frame sequences with V and J called but not all clones. Of the missing ones, under half trace to an unresolved V gene in checked studies; the others have no known cause. V and J calls plus clone size are reproduced from that table; the DNA served to infer D and trimming. The sample table lists around 120,000 clones, under 85% of them with a count of one. The ten largest clones capture around 6% of the sample.

This TCR was recovered from an adult in good health. The sequence links TRBV19 to TRBJ1-1; TRBD1 might be the D gene, on 6 matching bases. The sequenced sample was peripheral blood, obtained on day 0 of AZD1222 vaccination. The nucleotide sequence reads as follows: TGTGCCAGTAGCATAAGGACAGTCAACATGAACACTGAAGCTTTCTTT. Its protein is CASSIRTVNMNTEAFF.